These 23 T cell receptor beta chains came from one sample sequenced in a study of blood T cells in healthy people across ages (dated by TCRdb to the mid-2010s). Library generation was performed with 5' RACE. The second PCR ran for roughly 6 to 11 cycles and used a J-beta primer mix along with a sample-barcoded 5' primer. The raw public reads went through TCRdb reprocessing: fastp at Q25, MiXCR clone calling, in-frame beta chains kept. Identical CDR3 protein sequences are pooled into one entry, listed with their most common genes and DNA. In this sample the table shows 1.8 million or so distinct CDR3 sequences, roughly 43% of which occur a single time. The biggest ten clones account for 20% to 25% of the sample. Sequencing used blood. These receptors all come from a human donor in good health.

This chain uses TRBV9 with TRBJ2-5; tentatively, D is TRBD2 (6 bases). The V gene lost 3 bases and the J gene lost 4 bases, with 10 bases spanning the gap. The CDR3 covers 13 residues. The germline V gene has CDR1 SGDLS and CDR2 YYNGEE. This CDR3 is CASSAILAETQYF. The CDR3 nucleotides read TGTGCCAGCAGCGCTATACTAGCAGAGACCCAGTACTTC.

This clonotype was counted ten times or more. The chain joins TRBV7-9 to TRBJ2-7, with D hard to call. This CDR3 has 13 residues. Germline loops: CDR1 SEHNR, CDR2 FQNEAQ (reference sequence). V was pared by 1 base and J by 7 bases, with 11 bases between. Here the CDR3 reads CASSLEDGLEQYF. CDR3 nucleotide sequence: TGTGCCAGCAGCTTAGAGGACGGCTTGGAGCAGTACTTC.

The V call is TRBV2, the J call TRBJ2-7, with no clear D. The ends were cut back, 3 bases at V and 3 bases at J, with 9 bases in the middle. The length of the CDR3 is 13 residues. Germline CDR1 is SNHLY and CDR2 is FYNNEI. This CDR3 reads CASSDSLRYEQYF. The CDR3 coding sequence is TGTGCCAGCAGTGATAGTCTACGCTACGAGCAGTACTTC. The full variable domain, in which reference TRBV2 and TRBJ2-7 provide the parts outside the CDR3, is EPEVTQTPSHQVTQMGQEVILRCVPISNHLYFYWYRQILGQKVEFLVSFYNNEISEKSEIFDDQFSVERPDGSNFTLKIRSTKLEDSAMYFCASSDSLRYEQYFGPGTRLTVT.

The J gene is TRBJ2-7, the V gene TRBV28; 11 bases match TRBD2. CDR3 size: 16 residues. J lost 4 bases, V lost 3 bases, and 8 bases had no gene match. Germline values: CDR1 MDHEN, CDR2 SYDVKM. CDR3 DNA: TGTGCCAGCAGTTTTCTCTCGACTAGCGGGGCGTACGAGCAGTACTTC. Protein: CASSFLSTSGAYEQYF.

The chain uses TRBV24-1 and TRBJ2-5; D call uncertain. Germline loops: CDR1 KGHDR, CDR2 SFDVKD. V was shortened by 0 bases and J by 11 bases, with 6 bases between the two germline ends. The CDR3 totals 11 residues. This chain's CDR3 is CATSDLVEQYF. DNA for the CDR3: TGTGCCACCAGTGATTTGGTTGAGCAGTACTTC.

The J gene is TRBJ2-3, the V gene TRBV11-2; 11 nucleotides line up with TRBD2. V dropped 4 bases and J dropped 2; count of bases not matched to a gene: 8. Germline CDR1 is SGHAT and CDR2 is FQNNGV. The CDR3 has 17 amino acids. The CDR3 DNA sequence: TGTGCCAGCAGCTCGCAACAACTAGCGGGGGACACAGATACGCAGTATTTT. Protein sequence: CASSSQQLAGDTDTQYF.

The chain uses TRBV7-2 and TRBJ1-2, with a tentative D call TRBD1 (5 bases). This CDR3 is 11 amino acids long. Per germline, CDR1 SGHTA and CDR2 FQGNSA. Between the trimmed V and J ends, which lost 10 bases and 2 bases, there was a span of 8 bases. This CDR3 reads CATGRNYGYTF. The CDR3 DNA reads TGTGCCACAGGGAGGAACTATGGCTACACCTTC.

This clonotype turned up a few times. CDR3 protein: CASSQDFSLRYGYTF. The CDR3 region has the DNA TGCGCCAGCAGCCAAGATTTTAGCCTACGTTATGGCTACACCTTC. The V call is TRBV4-1, the J call TRBJ1-2; no definite D call. Per the germline V gene, CDR1 is MGHRA and CDR2 is YSYEKL. The CDR3 runs to 15 residues. The V and J ends lost 0 bases and 5 bases respectively, with 13 bases between them.

About this clonotype: At one boundary the junction diverges from the germline segment, which might be a read error. This sequence joins TRBV5-1 and TRBJ1-2; 8 bases line up with TRBD1. There are 18 residues in the CDR3. Germline CDR1 is SGHRS and CDR2 is YFSETQ. This chain's CDR3 is CASSPPGTGPRLVYDYTF. The CDR3 region has the DNA TGCGCCAGCAGCCCTCCGGGGACAGGACCCCGGTTGGTCTATGACTACACCTTC.

The chain employs TRBV7-9 and TRBJ2-3, with D uncertain. The CDR3 length is 12 residues. Germline values: CDR1 SEHNR, CDR2 FQNEAQ (reference sequence). V was shortened by 4 bases and J by 7 bases, with 9 bases between the two germline ends. Here the CDR3 reads CASSSSGYTQYF. In DNA, the CDR3 is TGTGCCAGCAGCTCGTCCGGATATACGCAGTATTTT.

The chain employs TRBV6-2 or TRBV6-3 and TRBJ2-5; 8 bases line up with TRBD2. There are 15 residues in the CDR3. The V segment lost 6 bases and the J segment 3 bases; nucleotides outside the gene matches: 9. Germline V lookup: CDR1 MNHEY, CDR2 SVGEGT. The CDR3 coding sequence is TGTGCCAGCAGAGTGTGGAAAGCGGGGGAAGAGACCCAGTACTTC. It translates to CASRVWKAGEETQYF.

This clonotype was detected a few times. The gene calls are TRBV20-1 and TRBJ2-1; D unclear. The V end lost 5 bases, the J end lost 6 bases, and 8 bases lay between the germline ends. Looked up from germline, CDR1 is DFQATT and CDR2 is SNEGSKA (reference sequence). The CDR3 is made up of 11 amino acids. CDR3 protein: CSALSINEQFF. CDR3 DNA: TGCAGTGCTCTTAGCATCAATGAGCAGTTCTTC.

V and J are TRBV5-4 and TRBJ2-4, with D perhaps matching TRBD1 (7 bases). Germline CDR1 and CDR2: SGHNT and YYREEE (reference sequence). This CDR3 is 16 amino acids long. Trimming shortened V by 4 bases and J by 13 bases, and 27 bases separated the two germline ends. CDR3 in amino acids: CASSAVDRAVEGEQYF. The CDR3 nucleotides are TGTGCCAGCAGCGCAGTCGACAGGGCCGTGGAGGGTGAGCAGTACTTC.

The chain couples TRBV6-1 to TRBJ2-1; 9 bases are a match to TRBD2. CDR3 length: 17 residues. V gave up 8 bases and J gave up 8 bases; unmatched junction bases: 19. Germline values: CDR1 MNHNS, CDR2 SASEGT. DNA of the CDR3: TGTGCCAGCTCCCTTCCCCTCTATAGCGGGGGTATGGATGAGCAGTTCTTC. Amino acid sequence: CASSLPLYSGGMDEQFF.

The V gene is TRBV7-9, the J gene TRBJ2-1, with TRBD1 matching over 9 bases. The CDR3 is made up of 15 amino acids. Germline V lookup: CDR1 SEHNR, CDR2 FQNEAQ (reference sequence). The ends lost 5 bases at V and 5 bases at J; junction bases unmatched: 7. CDR3: CASSPTGGLNNEQFF. The CDR3 DNA reads TGTGCCAGCAGCCCGACAGGGGGTCTTAACAATGAGCAGTTCTTC.

The J gene is TRBJ1-6, the V gene TRBV7-3; 7 bases line up with TRBD1. V trimming: 6 bases; J trimming: 7 bases; junction bases outside the gene matches: 9. Germline lookup yields CDR1 SGHTA and CDR2 FQGTGA. CDR3 length: 15 amino acids. The CDR3 loop reads CASSKSGTENSPLHF. The CDR3 DNA follows: TGTGCCAGCAGTAAGTCTGGGACAGAAAATTCACCCCTCCACTTT.

In this sample, this clonotype turned up a few times. The chain uses TRBV5-1 and TRBJ2-1, with D perhaps assigned TRBD1 or TRBD2 (6 bases each). The CDR3 is made up of 13 amino acids. Trimming took 6 bases from V and 5 from J, leaving 12 bases between them. Looked up from germline, CDR1 is SGHRS and CDR2 is YFSETQ. The CDR3 DNA reads TGCGCCAGCAAGATGGGGGGCAACAATGAGCAGTTCTTC. This sequence encodes CASKMGGNNEQFF.

The chain combines TRBV5-1 with TRBJ1-5; no clear D. There are 15 residues in the CDR3. V was pared by 0 bases and J by 3 bases, with 10 bases between. The germline gives CDR1 SGHRS, CDR2 YFSETQ. This chain's CDR3 is CASSLDGFHNQPQHF. The CDR3 DNA reads as TGCGCCAGCAGCTTGGACGGCTTTCACAATCAGCCCCAGCATTTT.

This clonotype showed up just a few times. This chain joins TRBV11-2 and TRBJ2-4; no clear D gene. The J call may be faulty, since TRBJ2-7 better matches the DNA end. This CDR3 is 15 amino acids long. Germline assignment: CDR1 SGHAT and CDR2 FQNNGV. CDR3 nucleotide sequence: TGTGCCAGCAGCTTCGGACGACAAAGTGGCAACGAGCAGTACTTC. Translated: CASSFGRQSGNEQYF.

The rearrangement links TRBV6-1 to TRBJ1-2; a weak D match, TRBD1 (6 bases). This CDR3 spans 18 amino acids. In germline, CDR1 is MNHNS, CDR2 SASEGT. Trimming removed 6 bases at V and 7 bases at J, with 30 bases between. DNA of the CDR3: TGTGCCAGCAGCCGAAGATCCGGGACATCGGGCGGTACTGGTGGCTACACCTTC. Protein: CASSRRSGTSGGTGGYTF.

This clonotype was observed a handful of times. This chain links TRBV14 with TRBJ1-2; D remains ambiguous. The V gene lost 6 bases and the J gene lost 8 bases, with 19 bases spanning the gap. CDR3 length equals 14 residues. Germline lookup yields CDR1 SGHDN and CDR2 FVKESK. The CDR3 nucleotides are TGTGCCAGCAGTCGGACCGGGCCCCTGGGAGGCTACACCTTC. Its translation is CASSRTGPLGGYTF.

This clonotype was seen at least ten times. The chain employs TRBV24-1 and TRBJ1-2, with D perhaps matching TRBD1 (5 bases). V was clipped by 1 base and J by 3 bases, with 14 bases between them. Germline values: CDR1 KGHDR, CDR2 SFDVKD. This CDR3 contains 16 residues. DNA of the CDR3: TGTGCCACCAGTGATTTTGGGCAGGGTGGTGACTATGGCTACACCTTC. Its translation: CATSDFGQGGDYGYTF.

This chain connects TRBV7-9 to TRBJ2-5; D might be TRBD2 (6 bases). Matching the DNA end better, TRBJ2-7 makes the J call doubtful. The CDR3 spans 16 residues. Germline values: CDR1 SEHNR, CDR2 FQNEAQ (reference sequence). CDR3 sequence reads: CASTPPGDWVLHEQYF. For the CDR3, the DNA is TGTGCCAGCACTCCCCCGGGGGACTGGGTCCTCCACGAGCAGTACTTC.